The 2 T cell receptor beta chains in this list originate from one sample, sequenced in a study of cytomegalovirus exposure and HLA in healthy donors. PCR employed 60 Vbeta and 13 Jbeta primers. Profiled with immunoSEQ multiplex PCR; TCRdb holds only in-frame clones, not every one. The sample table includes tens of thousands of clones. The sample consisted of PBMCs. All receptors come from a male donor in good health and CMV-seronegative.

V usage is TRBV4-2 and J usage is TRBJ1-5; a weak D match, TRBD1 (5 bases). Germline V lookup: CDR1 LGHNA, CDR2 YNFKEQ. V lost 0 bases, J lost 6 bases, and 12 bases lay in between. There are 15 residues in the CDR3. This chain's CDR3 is CASSQEDGGAQPQHF. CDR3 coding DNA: TGTGCCAGCAGCCAAGAAGATGGAGGGGCTCAGCCCCAGCATTTT.

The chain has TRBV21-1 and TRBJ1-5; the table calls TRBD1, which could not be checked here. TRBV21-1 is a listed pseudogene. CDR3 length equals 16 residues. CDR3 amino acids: CASSFVDSMSNQPQHF. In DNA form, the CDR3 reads TGTGCCAGCAGCTTCGTCGACAGTATGAGCAATCAGCCCCAGCATTTT.